The clone carrying this T cell receptor beta chain was seen a few times. V shed 2 bases and J shed 0 bases, with 17 bases lying between them. Germline-derived CDR1 and CDR2 are SGHVS and FQNEAQ. The CDR3 spans 17 residues. The sample belongs to a study of identical twins. MiXCR, run by TCRdb on the 5' RACE reads, gives a single entry per CDR3 protein. In the table there are about 570,000 distinct CDR3 sequences, nearly 10% of which are singletons. These data are also associated with another study on yellow fever vaccine responses in identical twins.

This sequence joins TRBV7-8 and TRBJ2-7; D is ambiguous. This sequence was found in a young woman in good health. Material: PBMCs. This chain's CDR3 is CASSLSRIRNSSYEQYF. The CDR3 DNA reads TGTGCCAGCAGCTTATCGCGGATTCGGAATAGCTCCTACGAGCAGTACTTC. The complete variable domain, with remaining parts taken from reference TRBV7-8 and TRBJ2-7, reads GAGVSQSPRYKVAKRGQDVALRCDPISGHVSLFWYQQALGQGPEFLTYFQNEAQLDKSGLPSDRFFAERPEGSVSTLKIQRTQQEDSAVYLCASSLSRIRNSSYEQYFGPGTRLTVT.